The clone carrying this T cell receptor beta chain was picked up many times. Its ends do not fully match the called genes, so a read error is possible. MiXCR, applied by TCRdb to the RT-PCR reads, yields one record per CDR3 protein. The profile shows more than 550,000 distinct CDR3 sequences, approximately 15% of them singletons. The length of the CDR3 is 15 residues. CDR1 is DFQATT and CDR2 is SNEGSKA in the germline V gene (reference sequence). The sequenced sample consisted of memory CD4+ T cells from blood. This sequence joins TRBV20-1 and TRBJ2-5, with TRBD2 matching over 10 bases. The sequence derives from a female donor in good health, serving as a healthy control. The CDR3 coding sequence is TGCAGTGCCAGAGGGGCTAGCGGGAGCGGAGAGACCCAGTACTTC. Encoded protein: CSARGASGSGETQYF.